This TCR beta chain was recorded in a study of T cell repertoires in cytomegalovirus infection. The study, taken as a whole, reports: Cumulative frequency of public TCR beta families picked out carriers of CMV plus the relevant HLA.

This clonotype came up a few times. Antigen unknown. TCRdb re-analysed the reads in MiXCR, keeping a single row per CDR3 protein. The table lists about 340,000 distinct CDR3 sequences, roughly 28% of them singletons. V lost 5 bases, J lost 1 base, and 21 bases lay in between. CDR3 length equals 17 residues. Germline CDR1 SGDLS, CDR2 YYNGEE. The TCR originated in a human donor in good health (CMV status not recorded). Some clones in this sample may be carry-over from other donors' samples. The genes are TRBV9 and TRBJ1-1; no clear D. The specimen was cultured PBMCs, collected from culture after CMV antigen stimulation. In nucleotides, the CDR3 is TGTGCCAGCAGTTCGATGCTAGGAAAGACTTCGAACACTGAAGCTTTCTTT. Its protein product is CASSSMLGKTSNTEAFF.